This T cell receptor beta chain was recorded in a study of T-cell memory formation after mild COVID-19. At the level of the study: Largely donor-specific TCR clusters were found.

Study-wide points: SARS-CoV-2 specificity of second-wave clones peaking day 37 was unconfirmed. That cross-reactive memory joined was suggested by some responding clones appearing in pre-infection memory.

This clonotype was counted ten times or more. What it binds is unknown. In TCRdb, the 5' RACE reads were re-called with MiXCR into one record per CDR3 protein. The sample includes 120,000 to 150,000 distinct CDR3 sequences, roughly 6.3% of them seen just once. From germline, CDR1 is MDHEN and CDR2 SYDVKM. V dropped 2 bases and J dropped 7 bases, with 24 bases sitting between them. The CDR3 totals 19 residues. The specimen sequenced was PBMCs or a T cell subset sorted from them (not recorded which). This clonotype was obtained from an adult woman who had mild COVID-19 (a few samples of this study predate the infection). Cell type and time point are not known. V and J are TRBV28 and TRBJ1-6; possibly TRBD1 for D (5 bases). CDR3 DNA: TGTGCCAGCAGTTTACCGTCAGCAGGGTTAATCGGCGAGAATTCACCCCTCCACTTT. This codes for CASSLPSAGLIGENSPLHF.